The 22 T cell receptor beta chains reported below all come from one sample, sequenced in a study of blood T cell repertoires in COVID-19. Libraries were prepared by immunoSEQ multiplex PCR; TCRdb keeps only in-frame clonotypes and omits some of them. The data show some 150,000 clones, just under 85% seen once. Sample: peripheral blood. These receptors originate from a woman between 40 and 50 years old with active or convalescent COVID-19.

The chain carries TRBV14 and TRBJ1-6; no definite D call. Trimming took 1 base from V and 10 from J, leaving 5 bases between them. The CDR3 totals 12 residues. Per germline, CDR1 SGHDN and CDR2 FVKESK. CDR3 sequence: CASSQVTSPLHF. For the CDR3, the DNA is TGTGCCAGCAGCCAAGTGACATCACCCCTCCACTTT.

The chain couples TRBV15 to TRBJ1-5; 8 bases agree with TRBD1. The CDR3 spans 14 residues. CDR1 is LNHNV, CDR2 YYDKDF, per germline (reference sequence). V gave up 11 bases and J gave up 8 bases; unmatched junction bases: 14. The CDR3 coding sequence is TGTGCCTCCGGGGAGGGCAGGGGGCTGGAGCCCCAGCATTTT. Its translation is CASGEGRGLEPQHF.

The gene calls are TRBV6-5 and TRBJ1-3; no reliable D call. CDR1 is MNHEY, CDR2 SVGAGI, per germline. Trimming pared 2 bases from V and 4 bases from J, leaving 15 bases between. This CDR3 contains 16 residues. The CDR3 is CASSYRPGSGGNTIYF. The CDR3 bases are TGTGCCAGCAGTTACCGTCCGGGGTCGGGAGGAAACACCATATATTTT.

The count of this clone is one. V and J are TRBV19 and TRBJ1-5; D is possibly TRBD1 (5 bases). Germline V CDR1 and CDR2: LNHDA, SQIVND (reference sequence). V dropped 3 bases and J dropped 3 bases, with 12 bases sitting between them. CDR3 length equals 15 residues. The CDR3 DNA is TGTGCCAGTAGTATCCCCGACAGCCTCAATCAGCCCCAGCATTTT. Translated: CASSIPDSLNQPQHF. Filled out from reference TRBV19 and TRBJ1-5, the complete variable domain reads DGGITQSPKYLFRKEGQNVTLSCEQNLNHDAMYWYRQDPGQGLRLIYYSQIVNDFQKGDIAEGYSVSREKKESFPLTVTSAQKNPTAFYLCASSIPDSLNQPQHFGDGTRLSIL.

The chain has TRBV29-1 and TRBJ1-1; 8 nucleotides agree with TRBD1. The germline V gene encodes CDR1 SQVTM and CDR2 ANQGSEA. V shed 7 bases and J 0 bases; nucleotides not matched to a gene: 4. The CDR3 spans 13 residues. Written as DNA, the CDR3 is TGCAGCGGCCGGGACAGGATGAACACTGAAGCTTTCTTT. It encodes CSGRDRMNTEAFF.

This clone was seen a single time. This rearrangement joins TRBV2 to TRBJ1-1; D unclear. Germline V gene lookup returns CDR1 SNHLY and CDR2 FYNNEI. Deletions cut 4 bases from V and 7 bases from J, with 7 bases between. This CDR3 is 11 amino acids long. The CDR3 loop reads CASSASGEAFF. The CDR3, as DNA: TGTGCCAGCAGTGCATCGGGTGAAGCTTTCTTT. Drawing the rest from reference TRBV2 and TRBJ1-1, the complete variable domain is EPEVTQTPSHQVTQMGQEVILRCVPISNHLYFYWYRQILGQKVEFLVSFYNNEISEKSEIFDDQFSVERPDGSNFTLKIRSTKLEDSAMYFCASSASGEAFFGQGTRLTVV.

V usage is TRBV12-5 and J usage is TRBJ1-5; possible D gene TRBD1, 5 bases. CDR3 size: 14 residues. Germline assignment: CDR1 LGHNT and CDR2 FRNRAP. V dropped 6 bases and J dropped 4 bases, with 13 bases sitting between them. The CDR3 nucleotides read TGTGCTAGTGGCCTCGGGACTGAGAATCAGCCCCAGCATTTT. This gives the protein CASGLGTENQPQHF.

The J gene is TRBJ1-6, the V gene TRBV4-3, with 8 bases that match TRBD1. V shed 0 bases and J 12 bases; nucleotides not matched to a gene: 7. The CDR3 covers 15 residues. Germline V lookup: CDR1 LGHNA, CDR2 YSLEER. The CDR3 protein is CASSQDGTGGQPLHF. The CDR3 coding sequence is TGCGCCAGCAGCCAAGATGGGACAGGTGGGCAACCCCTCCACTTT.

The rearrangement joins TRBV11-3 to TRBJ2-1; 9 bases match TRBD2. The CDR3 loop spans 14 amino acids. V shed 5 bases, J shed 3 bases, and the junction held 2 bases outside the gene matches. Germline lookup yields CDR1 SGHNT and CDR2 YENEEA. This CDR3 reads CASSAGGIYNEQFF. In DNA, the CDR3 is TGTGCCAGCAGCGCGGGGGGGATCTACAATGAGCAGTTCTTC.

V is TRBV27 and J is TRBJ2-6; perhaps TRBD1 as D (5 bases). From germline, CDR1 is MNHEY and CDR2 SMNVEV (reference sequence). V shed 3 bases and J shed 2 bases, with 14 bases lying between them. This CDR3 has 17 residues. The DNA of the CDR3 is TGTGCCAGCAGTTTTAGGCAGGGTGTCACTGGGGCCAACGTCCTGACTTTC. As protein: CASSFRQGVTGANVLTF.

This clone was picked up one time. This chain joins TRBV6-1 and TRBJ1-5, with 8 bases aligning to TRBD1. With V trimmed by 2 bases and J by 0 bases, 12 bases remained unmatched. Germline V gene sequence: CDR1 MNHNS, CDR2 SASEGT. This CDR3 is 19 amino acids long. CDR3 sequence (DNA): TGTGCCAGCAGTGAAACCGGGACAGGTCAATTTTATAGCAATCAGCCCCAGCATTTT. This codes for CASSETGTGQFYSNQPQHF.

This clone was found once. V usage is TRBV27 and J usage is TRBJ2-7; D might be TRBD2 (6 bases). Trimming took 5 bases from V and 2 from J, leaving 16 bases between them. Germline assignment: CDR1 MNHEY and CDR2 SMNVEV (reference sequence). The CDR3 sequence is 15 residues long. The DNA for the CDR3 is TGTGCCAGCAGTCCGACGACTAGTTACCCCTACGAGCAGTACTTC. Its protein is CASSPTTSYPYEQYF.

V usage is TRBV6-6 and J usage is TRBJ1-2, with D perhaps TRBD1 (5 bases). Per the germline V gene, CDR1 is MNHNY and CDR2 is SVGAGI (reference sequence). The ends were cut back, 6 bases at V and 5 bases at J, with 19 bases in the middle. The CDR3 loop spans 15 amino acids. As DNA, the CDR3 is TGTGCCAGCAGGGTGGGCATACAGGTCTGGTATGGCTACACCTTC. Protein: CASRVGIQVWYGYTF.

V usage is TRBV2 and J usage is TRBJ1-5, with 8 bases that match TRBD1. The CDR3 length is 18 residues. Trimming removed 5 bases from V and 0 bases from J; junction bases left unmatched: 12. The germline CDR1 and CDR2 sequences are SNHLY and FYNNEI. The CDR3 coding sequence is TGTGCCAGCAGTACAAACCGGGACAGGATTTATAGCAATCAGCCCCAGCATTTT. It codes for CASSTNRDRIYSNQPQHF.

The V call is TRBV6-2 or TRBV6-3, the J call TRBJ2-1; 9 nucleotides line up with TRBD1. This CDR3 is built from 17 residues. The germline V gene encodes CDR1 MNHEY and CDR2 SVGEGT. Trimming removed 4 bases from V and 5 bases from J; junction bases left unmatched: 12. CDR3 in amino acids: CASSSNLGDRVNNEQFF. The CDR3 DNA follows: TGTGCCAGCAGTTCCAACCTTGGGGACAGGGTTAACAATGAGCAGTTCTTC.

CDR3 protein: CATSVNRGLSQPQHF. Here the CDR3 DNA reads TGTGCCACCAGCGTTAACCGGGGATTGAGTCAGCCCCAGCATTTT. The chain is built from TRBV15 and TRBJ1-5; D ambiguous. The V end lost 5 bases, the J end lost 6 bases, and 17 bases lay between the germline ends. The germline V gene encodes CDR1 LNHNV and CDR2 YYDKDF (reference sequence). The CDR3 spans 15 residues.

This clone was seen only a few times. The rearrangement joins TRBV16 to TRBJ2-1; the D gene is possibly TRBD1 (5 bases). Germline V gene sequence: CDR1 KGHSY, CDR2 FQNENV. With 2 bases removed from V and 6 bases from J, the gap between germline ends came to 11 bases. This CDR3 comprises 14 residues. In DNA form, the CDR3 reads TGTGCCAGCAGCCAACAGGGATCGGCCAATGAGCAGTTCTTC. Its protein product is CASSQQGSANEQFF.

The chain is built from TRBV18 and TRBJ1-5; 8 nucleotides agree with TRBD1. The CDR3 has 15 residues. Germline V gives CDR1 KGHSH, CDR2 LQKENI. The V and J ends lost 6 bases and 1 base, in that order; junction bases with no gene match: 5. The CDR3: CASSLTGVSNQPQHF. In nucleotides, the CDR3 is TGTGCCAGCTCTTTGACAGGGGTCAGCAATCAGCCCCAGCATTTT.

This rearrangement joins TRBV5-1 to TRBJ2-7; D is possibly TRBD2 (7 bases). CDR1 and CDR2 (germline): SGHRS, YFSETQ. V shed 4 bases and J shed 3 bases, with 17 bases lying between them. The CDR3 totals 15 residues. CDR3 DNA sequence: TGCGCCAGCAGCCCAAGCGGGAACAGGGTCTACGAGCAGTACTTC. This translates into CASSPSGNRVYEQYF. Together with reference TRBV5-1 and TRBJ2-7, the CDR3 gives the full variable domain: KAGVTQTPRYLIKTRGQQVTLSCSPISGHRSVSWYQQTPGQGLQFLFEYFSETQRNKGNFPGRFSGRQFSNSRSEMNVSTLELGDSALYLCASSPSGNRVYEQYFGPGTRLTVT.

The CDR3 DNA is TGTGCCAGCAGTTTCCTTGACAGATCCTACGAGCAGTACTTC. Translation: CASSFLDRSYEQYF. The genes are TRBV6-2 or TRBV6-3 and TRBJ2-7; tentative D call: TRBD1 (5 bases). Trimming pared 4 bases from V and 1 base from J, leaving 11 bases between. Germline V gene lookup returns CDR1 MNHEY and CDR2 SVGEGT. This CDR3 is 14 amino acids long.

The V and J genes are TRBV25-1 and TRBJ1-4; D call uncertain. Trimming pared 1 base from V and 4 bases from J, leaving 10 bases between. The CDR3 covers 15 residues. CDR1 is MGHDK, CDR2 SYGVNS, per germline. As DNA, the CDR3 is TGTGCCAGCAGTGAATGGGGAGGGAGTAATGAAAAACTGTTTTTT. It encodes CASSEWGGSNEKLFF.

The chain links TRBV29-1 to TRBJ1-1, with D perhaps TRBD1 (5 bases). There are 13 residues in the CDR3. Germline V gene lookup returns CDR1 SQVTM and CDR2 ANQGSEA. V gave up 6 bases and J gave up 3 bases, with 14 bases separating them. The CDR3 here is CSVRTPGYTEAFF. The CDR3 region has the DNA TGCAGCGTCCGCACTCCAGGGTACACTGAAGCTTTCTTT. Based on the CDR3 plus reference TRBV29-1 and TRBJ1-1, the full variable domain is SAVISQKPSRDICQRGTSLTIQCQVDSQVTMMFWYRQQPGQSLTLIATANQGSEATYESGFVIDKFPISRPNLTFSTLTVSNMSPEDSSIYLCSVRTPGYTEAFFGQGTRLTVV.